Given below is one TCR beta chain in context. It lacks a known antigen. Nothing much larger sits one base from this clone, and base qualities are not available. The CDR3 runs 13 amino acids, cysteine and phenylalanine included. The retained sequence is limited to the CDR3, 39 bases, with the frame set at the first base. The germline V gene provides CDR1 ENHRY and CDR2 SYGVKD. From V the trimming removes 11 bases and from J it removes 7 bases, while the gene matches leave 10 bases of the junction unaccounted for. Samples from volunteer blood donors who had recovered from COVID-19 were contributed by a second Seattle source. Collaborating institutions collected whole blood in K2EDTA tubes following their own protocols. Collaborator samples were shipped for TCRbeta analysis as frozen whole blood, isolated PBMCs, or DNA extracted from either sample type. TCRbeta CDR3 regions were amplified from genomic DNA by means of the immunoSEQ Assay, a bias-controlled multiplex PCR. The published analysis was carried out like this. The number of nucleated cells in each sample was estimated from the amplification of reference gene primers within the assay. To quantify the absolute abundance of each unique TCRbeta CDR3 rearrangement, sequence reads were collapsed and filtered. Productive Simpson clonality was computed per sample as the square root of Simpson's diversity index over productive rearrangements. TCRdb carries this immuneACCESS record with in-frame sequences only. Its versions omit some clonotypes, under half of them owing to an unresolved V gene in the studies checked, with the rest unexplained. V, J and clone size reflect that table, while D and trimming were determined from the DNA. This sample gives about 260,000 clones in total; 75% to 90% of them show up just once. The ten most abundant clones make up about 2.2% of the sample.

These data come from a study of blood T cell repertoires in COVID-19 (dated by TCRdb to 2019 to 2021). With regard to the full study: The collaborator samples originated in the United States, Italy and Spain and spanned the acute and convalescent phases of COVID-19. The repertoires were released in a freely available public database intended as a resource for research on the immune response to SARS-CoV-2. The samples were drawn from two sources: the first 160 participants of the ongoing ImmuneRACE study, and some 1,300 subjects contributed by 6 global collaborators. HLA class I and class II types, where available, came from metadata supplied by the sample provider rather than from assay-based typing. Sample metadata almost always included a de-identified subject ID, COVID-19 status, age in years and sex. The material from the prospective study consisted of cDNA or gDNA derived from T cells, B-cell-depleted T cells, or PBMCs. Deeply sampled blood TCRbeta repertoires from subjects exposed to, actively infected with, or recovered from COVID-19 were included in the dataset. What the study reported, not specific to this receptor: Clinical and demographic metadata were provided uncurated, with the amount varying by source and participant.

The TCR comes from a woman aged 45-65 years who had recovered from COVID-19. Sequenced material: peripheral blood. The V and J segments used are TRBV10-3 and TRBJ1-4, with 7 bases in between that match TRBD1. CDR3 sequence: CASTGARGEKLFF. The nucleotides are TGTGCCTCAACAGGGGCCCGGGGTGAAAAACTGTTTTTT.